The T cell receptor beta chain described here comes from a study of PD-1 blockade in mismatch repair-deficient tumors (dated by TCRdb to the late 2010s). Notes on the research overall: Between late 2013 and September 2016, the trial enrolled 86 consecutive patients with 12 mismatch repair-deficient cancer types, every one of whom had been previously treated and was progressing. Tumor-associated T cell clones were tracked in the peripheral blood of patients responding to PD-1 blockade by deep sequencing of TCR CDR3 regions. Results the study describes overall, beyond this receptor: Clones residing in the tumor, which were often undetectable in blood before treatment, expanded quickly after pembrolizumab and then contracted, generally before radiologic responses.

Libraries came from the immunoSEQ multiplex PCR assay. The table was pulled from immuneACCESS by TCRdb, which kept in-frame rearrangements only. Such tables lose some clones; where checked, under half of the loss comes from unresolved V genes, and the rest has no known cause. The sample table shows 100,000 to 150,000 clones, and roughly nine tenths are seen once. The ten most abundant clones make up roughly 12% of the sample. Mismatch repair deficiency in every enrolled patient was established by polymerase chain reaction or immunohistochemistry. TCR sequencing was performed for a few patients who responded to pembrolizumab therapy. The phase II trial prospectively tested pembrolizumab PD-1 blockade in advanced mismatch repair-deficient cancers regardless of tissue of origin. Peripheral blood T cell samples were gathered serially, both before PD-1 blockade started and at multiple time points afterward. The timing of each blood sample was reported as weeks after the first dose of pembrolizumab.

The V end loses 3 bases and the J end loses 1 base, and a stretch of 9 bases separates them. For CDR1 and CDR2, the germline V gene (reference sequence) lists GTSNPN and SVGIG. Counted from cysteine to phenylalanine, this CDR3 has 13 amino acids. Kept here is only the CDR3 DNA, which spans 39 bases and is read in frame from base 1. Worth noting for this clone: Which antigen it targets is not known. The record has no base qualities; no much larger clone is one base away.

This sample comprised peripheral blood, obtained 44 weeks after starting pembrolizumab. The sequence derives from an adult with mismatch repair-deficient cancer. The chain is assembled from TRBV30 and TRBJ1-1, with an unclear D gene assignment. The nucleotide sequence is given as TGTGCCTGGAGCCCGTACTGGAACACTGAAGCTTTCTTT. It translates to CAWSPYWNTEAFF.